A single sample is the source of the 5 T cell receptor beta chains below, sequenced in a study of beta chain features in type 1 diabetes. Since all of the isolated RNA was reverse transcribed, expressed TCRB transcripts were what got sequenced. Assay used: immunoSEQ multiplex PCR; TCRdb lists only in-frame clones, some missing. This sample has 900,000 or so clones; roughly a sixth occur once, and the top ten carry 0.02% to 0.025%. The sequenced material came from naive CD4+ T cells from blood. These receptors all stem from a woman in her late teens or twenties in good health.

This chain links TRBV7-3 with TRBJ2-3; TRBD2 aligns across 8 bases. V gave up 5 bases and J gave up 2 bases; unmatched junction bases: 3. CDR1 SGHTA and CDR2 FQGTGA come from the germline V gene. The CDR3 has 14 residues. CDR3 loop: CASSVSGDTDTQYF. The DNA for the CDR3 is TGTGCCAGCAGCGTTAGCGGGGACACAGATACGCAGTATTTT.

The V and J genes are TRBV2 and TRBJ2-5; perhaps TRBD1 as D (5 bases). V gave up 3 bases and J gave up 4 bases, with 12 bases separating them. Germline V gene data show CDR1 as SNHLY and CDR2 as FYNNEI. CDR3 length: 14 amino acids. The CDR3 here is CASSENVGAETQYF. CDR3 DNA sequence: TGTGCCAGCAGTGAGAACGTAGGGGCAGAGACCCAGTACTTC.

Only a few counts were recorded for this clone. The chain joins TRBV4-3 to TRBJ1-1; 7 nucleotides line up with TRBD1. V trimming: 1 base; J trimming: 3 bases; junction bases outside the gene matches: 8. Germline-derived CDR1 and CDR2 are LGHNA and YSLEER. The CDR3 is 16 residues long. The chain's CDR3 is CASSQGTGTAYTEAFF. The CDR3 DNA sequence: TGCGCCAGCAGCCAAGGTACCGGGACAGCTTACACTGAAGCTTTCTTT.

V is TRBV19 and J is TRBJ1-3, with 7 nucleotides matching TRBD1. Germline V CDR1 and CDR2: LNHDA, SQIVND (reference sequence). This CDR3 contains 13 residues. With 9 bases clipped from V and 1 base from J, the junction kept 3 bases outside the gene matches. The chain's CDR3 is CASATGSGNTIYF. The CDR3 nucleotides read TGTGCCAGCGCGACAGGGTCTGGAAACACCATATATTTT.

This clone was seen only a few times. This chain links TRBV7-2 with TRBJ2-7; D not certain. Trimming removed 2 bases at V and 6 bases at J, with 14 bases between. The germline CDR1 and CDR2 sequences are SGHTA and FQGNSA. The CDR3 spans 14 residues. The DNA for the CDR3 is TGTGCCAGCAGCTTATTGTTGGCCCGATCCGAGCAGTACTTC. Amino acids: CASSLLLARSEQYF.